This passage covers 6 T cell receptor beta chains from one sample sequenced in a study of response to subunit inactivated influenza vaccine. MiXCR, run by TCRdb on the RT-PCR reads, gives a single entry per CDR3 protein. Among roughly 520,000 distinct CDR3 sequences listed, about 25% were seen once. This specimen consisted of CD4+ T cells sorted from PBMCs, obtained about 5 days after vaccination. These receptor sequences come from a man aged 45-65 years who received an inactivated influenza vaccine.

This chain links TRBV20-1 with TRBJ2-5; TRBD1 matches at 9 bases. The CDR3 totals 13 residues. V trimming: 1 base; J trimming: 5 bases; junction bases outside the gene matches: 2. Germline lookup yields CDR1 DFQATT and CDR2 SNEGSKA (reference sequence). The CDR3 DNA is TGCAGTGCTAGAGGGGACAGGGCTGAGACCCAGTACTTC. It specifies CSARGDRAETQYF.

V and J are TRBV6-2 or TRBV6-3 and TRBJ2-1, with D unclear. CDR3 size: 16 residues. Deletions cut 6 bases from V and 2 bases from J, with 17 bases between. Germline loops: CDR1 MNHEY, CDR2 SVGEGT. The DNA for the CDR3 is TGTGCCAGCAGCCTATTCCCCCTTCTTACCTACAATGAGCAGTTCTTC. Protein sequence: CASSLFPLLTYNEQFF.

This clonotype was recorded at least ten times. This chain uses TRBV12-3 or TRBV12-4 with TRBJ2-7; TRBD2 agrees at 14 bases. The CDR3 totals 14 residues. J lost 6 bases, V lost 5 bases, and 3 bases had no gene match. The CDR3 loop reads CASSPGLAGVEQYF. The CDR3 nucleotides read TGTGCCAGCAGTCCGGGACTAGCGGGAGTCGAGCAGTACTTC.

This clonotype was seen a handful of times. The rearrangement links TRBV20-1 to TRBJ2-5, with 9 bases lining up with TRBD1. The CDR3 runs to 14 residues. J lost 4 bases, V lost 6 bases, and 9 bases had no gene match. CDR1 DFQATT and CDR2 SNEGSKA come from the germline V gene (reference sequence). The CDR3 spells CSASRTGAGETQYF. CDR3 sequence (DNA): TGCAGTGCCAGCCGGACAGGGGCCGGAGAGACCCAGTACTTC.

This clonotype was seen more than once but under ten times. The CDR3 here is CASSQDGLAFNTGELFF. In DNA form, the CDR3 reads TGTGCCAGCAGCCAAGATGGGCTAGCGTTTAACACCGGGGAGCTGTTTTTT. This rearrangement joins TRBV4-2 to TRBJ2-2, with TRBD2 as a possible D gene (6 bases). The ends were cut back, 0 bases at V and 2 bases at J, with 13 bases in the middle. Germline V gene data show CDR1 as LGHNA and CDR2 as YNFKEQ. CDR3 length: 17 residues.

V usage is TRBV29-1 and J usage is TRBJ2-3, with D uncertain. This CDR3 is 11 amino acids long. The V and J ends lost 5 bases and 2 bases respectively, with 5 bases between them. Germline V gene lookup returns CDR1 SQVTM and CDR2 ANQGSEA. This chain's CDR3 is CSVRFTDTQYF. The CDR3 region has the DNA TGCAGCGTTCGATTCACAGATACGCAGTATTTT.